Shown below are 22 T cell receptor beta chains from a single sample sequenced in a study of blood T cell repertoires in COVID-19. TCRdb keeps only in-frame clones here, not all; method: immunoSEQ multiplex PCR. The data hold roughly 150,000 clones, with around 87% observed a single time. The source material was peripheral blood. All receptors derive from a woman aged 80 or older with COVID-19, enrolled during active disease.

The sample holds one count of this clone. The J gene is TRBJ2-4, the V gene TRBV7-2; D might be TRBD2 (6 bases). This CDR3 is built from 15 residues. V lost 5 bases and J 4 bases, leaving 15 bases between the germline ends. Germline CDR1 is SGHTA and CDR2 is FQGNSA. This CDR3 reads CASSLGTAGKNIQYF. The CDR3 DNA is TGTGCCAGCAGCCTCGGGACCGCGGGGAAAAACATTCAGTACTTC. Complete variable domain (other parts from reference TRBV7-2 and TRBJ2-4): GAGVSQSPSNKVTEKGKDVELRCDPISGHTALYWYRQSLGQGLEFLIYFQGNSAPDKSGLPSDRFSAERTGGSVSTLTIQRTQQEDSAVYLCASSLGTAGKNIQYFGAGTRLSVL.

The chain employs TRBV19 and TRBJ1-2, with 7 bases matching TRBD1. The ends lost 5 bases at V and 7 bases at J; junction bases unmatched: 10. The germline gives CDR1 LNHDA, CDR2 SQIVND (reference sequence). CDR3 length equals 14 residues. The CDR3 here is CASSLQGTVRGYTF. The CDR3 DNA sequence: TGTGCCAGTAGTTTACAGGGGACGGTCCGTGGCTACACCTTC.

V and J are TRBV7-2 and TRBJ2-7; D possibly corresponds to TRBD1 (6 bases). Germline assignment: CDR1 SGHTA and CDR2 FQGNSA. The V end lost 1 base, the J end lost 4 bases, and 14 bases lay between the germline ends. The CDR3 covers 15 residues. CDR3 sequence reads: CASSLGRDTYYEQYF. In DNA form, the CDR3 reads TGTGCCAGCAGCTTAGGTCGGGACACGTATTACGAGCAGTACTTC.

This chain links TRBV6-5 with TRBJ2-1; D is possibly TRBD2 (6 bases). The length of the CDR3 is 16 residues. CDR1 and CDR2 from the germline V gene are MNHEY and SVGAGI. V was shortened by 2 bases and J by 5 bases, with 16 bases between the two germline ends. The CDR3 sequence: CASSYEGGRGNNEQFF. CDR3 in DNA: TGTGCCAGCAGTTACGAAGGAGGACGCGGGAACAATGAGCAGTTCTTC.

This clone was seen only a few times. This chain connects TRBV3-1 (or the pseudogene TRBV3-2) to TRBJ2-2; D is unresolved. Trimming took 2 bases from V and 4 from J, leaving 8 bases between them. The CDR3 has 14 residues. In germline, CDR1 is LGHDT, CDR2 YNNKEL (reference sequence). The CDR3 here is CASSQSPSTGELFF. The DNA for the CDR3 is TGTGCCAGCAGCCAATCCCCTAGCACCGGGGAGCTGTTTTTT.

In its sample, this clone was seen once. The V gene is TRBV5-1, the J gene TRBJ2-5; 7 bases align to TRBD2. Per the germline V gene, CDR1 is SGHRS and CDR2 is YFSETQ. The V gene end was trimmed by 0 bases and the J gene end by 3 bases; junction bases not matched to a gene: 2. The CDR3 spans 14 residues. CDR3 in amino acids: CASSLEGTKETQYF. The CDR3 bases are TGCGCCAGCAGCTTGGAGGGGACTAAAGAGACCCAGTACTTC.

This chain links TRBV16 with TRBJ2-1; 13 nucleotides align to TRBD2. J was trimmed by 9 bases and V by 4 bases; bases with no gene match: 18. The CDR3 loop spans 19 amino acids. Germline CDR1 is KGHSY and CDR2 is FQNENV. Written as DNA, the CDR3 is TGTGCCAGCAGCCCCGACACCCGACTAGCGGGAGGACTTTTCCCTGAGCAGTTCTTC. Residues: CASSPDTRLAGGLFPEQFF.

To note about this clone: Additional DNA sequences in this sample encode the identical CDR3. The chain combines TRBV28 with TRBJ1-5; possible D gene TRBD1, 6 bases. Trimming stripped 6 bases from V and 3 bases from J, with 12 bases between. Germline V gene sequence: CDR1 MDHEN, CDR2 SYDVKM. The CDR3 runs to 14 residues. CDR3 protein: CASSQGQNNQPQHF. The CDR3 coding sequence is TGTGCCAGCAGCCAAGGACAGAACAATCAGCCCCAGCATTTT.

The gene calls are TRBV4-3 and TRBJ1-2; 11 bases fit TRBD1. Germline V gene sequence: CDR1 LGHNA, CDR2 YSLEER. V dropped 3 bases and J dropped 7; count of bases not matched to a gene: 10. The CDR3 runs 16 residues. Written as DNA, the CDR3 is TGCGCCAGCAGCCATGTTAGTGGACAGGGGGCTCTTGGCTACACCTTC. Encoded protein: CASSHVSGQGALGYTF.

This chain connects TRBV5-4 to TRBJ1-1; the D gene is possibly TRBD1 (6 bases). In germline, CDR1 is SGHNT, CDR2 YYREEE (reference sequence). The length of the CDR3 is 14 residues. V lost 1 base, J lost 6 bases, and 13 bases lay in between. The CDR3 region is CASSLRTAGAEAFF. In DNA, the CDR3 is TGTGCCAGCAGCTTGCGGACAGCCGGCGCTGAAGCTTTCTTT.

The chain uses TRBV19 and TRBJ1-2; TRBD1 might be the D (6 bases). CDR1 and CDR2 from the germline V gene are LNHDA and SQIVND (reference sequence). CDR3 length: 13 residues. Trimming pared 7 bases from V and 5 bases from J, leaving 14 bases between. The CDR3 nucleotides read TGTGCCAGTAACGCAGGGGTGGGGTATGGCTACACCTTC. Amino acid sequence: CASNAGVGYGYTF.

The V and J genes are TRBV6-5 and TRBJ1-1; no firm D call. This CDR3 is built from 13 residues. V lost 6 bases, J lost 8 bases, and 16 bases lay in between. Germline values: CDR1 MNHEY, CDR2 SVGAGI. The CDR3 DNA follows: TGTGCCAGCAGACCCCATGGTCAGTTGGAAGCTTTCTTT. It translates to CASRPHGQLEAFF.

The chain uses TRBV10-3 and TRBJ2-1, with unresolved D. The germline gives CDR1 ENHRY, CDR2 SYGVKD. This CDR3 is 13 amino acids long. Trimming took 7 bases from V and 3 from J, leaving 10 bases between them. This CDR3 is CAITPSYYNEQFF. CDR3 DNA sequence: TGTGCCATCACCCCTTCTTACTACAATGAGCAGTTCTTC.

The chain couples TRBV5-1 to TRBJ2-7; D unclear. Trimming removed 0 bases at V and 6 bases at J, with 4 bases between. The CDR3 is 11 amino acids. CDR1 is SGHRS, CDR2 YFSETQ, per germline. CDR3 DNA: TGCGCCAGCAGCTTGGACGGCGAGCAGTACTTC. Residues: CASSLDGEQYF.

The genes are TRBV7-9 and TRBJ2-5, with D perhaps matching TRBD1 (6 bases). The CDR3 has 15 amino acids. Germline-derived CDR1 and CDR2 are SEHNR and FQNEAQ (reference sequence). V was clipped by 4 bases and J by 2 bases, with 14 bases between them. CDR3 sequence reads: CASSSIQGWQETQYF. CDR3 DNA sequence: TGTGCCAGCAGCTCAATACAGGGCTGGCAAGAGACCCAGTACTTC.

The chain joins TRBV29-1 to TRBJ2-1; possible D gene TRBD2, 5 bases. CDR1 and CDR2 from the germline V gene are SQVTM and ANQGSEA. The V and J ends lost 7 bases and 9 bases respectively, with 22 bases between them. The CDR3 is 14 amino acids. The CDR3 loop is CSAHRDSQDGEQFF. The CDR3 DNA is TGCAGCGCGCACCGGGATTCTCAAGACGGTGAGCAGTTCTTC.

CDR3 bases: TGCGCCAGCAGCCAAGATGGGAGGGATTCCTATGGCTACACCTTC. Residues: CASSQDGRDSYGYTF. V usage is TRBV4-3 and J usage is TRBJ1-2; D is ambiguous. Germline V lookup: CDR1 LGHNA, CDR2 YSLEER. The CDR3 totals 15 residues. V shed 0 bases and J shed 4 bases, with 12 bases lying between them.

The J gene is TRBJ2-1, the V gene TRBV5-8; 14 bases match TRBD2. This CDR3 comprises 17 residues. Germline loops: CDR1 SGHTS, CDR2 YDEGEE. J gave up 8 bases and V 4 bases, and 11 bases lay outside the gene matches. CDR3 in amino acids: CASSGTSGSQGLDEQFF. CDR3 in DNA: TGTGCCAGCAGCGGGACTAGCGGGAGTCAGGGGTTGGATGAGCAGTTCTTC. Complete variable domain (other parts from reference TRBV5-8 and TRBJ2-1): EAGVTQSPTHLIKTRGQQATLRCSPISGHTSVYWYQQALGLGLQFLLWYDEGEERNRGNFPPRFSGRQFPNYSSELNVNALELEDSALYLCASSGTSGSQGLDEQFFGPGTRLTVL.

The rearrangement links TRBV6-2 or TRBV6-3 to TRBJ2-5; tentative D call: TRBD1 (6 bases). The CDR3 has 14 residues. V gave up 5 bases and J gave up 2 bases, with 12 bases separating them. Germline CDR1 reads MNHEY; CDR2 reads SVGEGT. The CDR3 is CASSLSGAQETQYF. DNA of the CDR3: TGTGCCAGCAGTCTTTCAGGGGCGCAAGAGACCCAGTACTTC.

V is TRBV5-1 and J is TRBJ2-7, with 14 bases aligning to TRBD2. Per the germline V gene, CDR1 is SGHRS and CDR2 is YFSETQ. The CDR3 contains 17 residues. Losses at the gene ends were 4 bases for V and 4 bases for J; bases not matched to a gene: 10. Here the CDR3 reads CASSRGLAGAEIYEQYF. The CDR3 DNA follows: TGCGCCAGCAGCCGGGGACTAGCGGGAGCTGAAATATACGAGCAGTACTTC.

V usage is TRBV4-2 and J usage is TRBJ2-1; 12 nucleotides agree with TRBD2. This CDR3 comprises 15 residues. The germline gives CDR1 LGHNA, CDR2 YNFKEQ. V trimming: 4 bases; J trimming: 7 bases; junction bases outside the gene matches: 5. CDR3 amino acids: CASSPSGRATNEQFF. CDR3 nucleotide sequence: TGTGCCAGCAGCCCTAGCGGGAGGGCAACAAATGAGCAGTTCTTC.

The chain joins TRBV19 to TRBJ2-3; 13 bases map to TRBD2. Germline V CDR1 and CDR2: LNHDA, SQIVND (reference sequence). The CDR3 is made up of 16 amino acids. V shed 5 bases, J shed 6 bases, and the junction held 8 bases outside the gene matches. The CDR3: CASSPTSGRALDTQYF. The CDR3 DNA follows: TGTGCCAGTAGTCCTACTAGCGGGAGGGCCTTGGATACGCAGTATTTT.